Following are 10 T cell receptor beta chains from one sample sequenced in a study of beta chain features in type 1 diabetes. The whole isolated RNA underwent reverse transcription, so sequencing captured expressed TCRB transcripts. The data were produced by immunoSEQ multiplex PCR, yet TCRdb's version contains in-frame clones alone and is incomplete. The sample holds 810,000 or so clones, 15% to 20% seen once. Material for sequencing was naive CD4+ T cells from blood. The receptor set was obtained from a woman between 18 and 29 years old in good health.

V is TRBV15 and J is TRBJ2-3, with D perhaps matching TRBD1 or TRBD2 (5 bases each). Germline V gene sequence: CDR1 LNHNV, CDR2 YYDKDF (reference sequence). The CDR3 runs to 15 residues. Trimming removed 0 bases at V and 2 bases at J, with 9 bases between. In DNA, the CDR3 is TGTGCCACCAGCAGAGATTCGGGGCTCACAGATACGCAGTATTTT. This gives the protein CATSRDSGLTDTQYF.

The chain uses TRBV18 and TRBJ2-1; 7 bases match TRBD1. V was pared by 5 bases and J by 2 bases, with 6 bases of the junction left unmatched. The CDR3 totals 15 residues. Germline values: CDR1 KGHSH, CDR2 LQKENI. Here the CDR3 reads CASSKDRFPYNEQFF. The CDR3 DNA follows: TGTGCCAGCTCAAAGGACAGGTTCCCCTACAATGAGCAGTTCTTC.

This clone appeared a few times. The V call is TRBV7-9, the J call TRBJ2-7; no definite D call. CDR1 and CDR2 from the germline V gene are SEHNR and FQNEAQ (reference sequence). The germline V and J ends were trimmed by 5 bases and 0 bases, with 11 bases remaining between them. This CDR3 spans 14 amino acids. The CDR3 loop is CASSHYRSSYEQYF. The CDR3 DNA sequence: TGTGCCAGCAGCCATTACCGGAGCTCCTACGAGCAGTACTTC.

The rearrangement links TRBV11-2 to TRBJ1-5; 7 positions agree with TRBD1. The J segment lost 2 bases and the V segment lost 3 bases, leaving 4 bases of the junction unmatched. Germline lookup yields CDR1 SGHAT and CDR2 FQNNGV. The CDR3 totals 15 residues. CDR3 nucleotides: TGTGCCAGCAGCTTTTCCCAGGGGGGCAATCAGCCCCAGCATTTT. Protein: CASSFSQGGNQPQHF.

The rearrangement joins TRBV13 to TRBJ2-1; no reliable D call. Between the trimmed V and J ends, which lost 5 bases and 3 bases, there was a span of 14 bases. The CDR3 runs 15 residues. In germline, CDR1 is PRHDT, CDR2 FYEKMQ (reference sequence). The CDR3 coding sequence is TGTGCCAGCAGCATACAACGATGGGGCTACAATGAGCAGTTCTTC. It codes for CASSIQRWGYNEQFF.

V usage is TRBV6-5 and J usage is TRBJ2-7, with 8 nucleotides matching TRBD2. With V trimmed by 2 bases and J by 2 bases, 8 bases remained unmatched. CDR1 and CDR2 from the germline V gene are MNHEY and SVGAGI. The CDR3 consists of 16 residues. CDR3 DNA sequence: TGTGCCAGCAGTTACGGCCCGGGGGGGGCGGCCTACGAGCAGTACTTC. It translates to CASSYGPGGAAYEQYF.

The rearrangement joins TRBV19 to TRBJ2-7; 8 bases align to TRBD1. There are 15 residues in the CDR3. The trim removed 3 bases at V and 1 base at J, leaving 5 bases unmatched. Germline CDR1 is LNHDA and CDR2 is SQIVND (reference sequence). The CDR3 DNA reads TGTGCCAGTAGTATTGGCGACAGGGGTTCCTACGAGCAGTACTTC. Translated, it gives CASSIGDRGSYEQYF.

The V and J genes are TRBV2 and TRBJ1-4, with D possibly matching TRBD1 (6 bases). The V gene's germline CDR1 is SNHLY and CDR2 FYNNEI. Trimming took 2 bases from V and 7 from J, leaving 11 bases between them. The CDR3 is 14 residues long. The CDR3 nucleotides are TGTGCCAGCAGTGAAAACAGGGTAGTTGAAAAACTGTTTTTT. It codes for CASSENRVVEKLFF.

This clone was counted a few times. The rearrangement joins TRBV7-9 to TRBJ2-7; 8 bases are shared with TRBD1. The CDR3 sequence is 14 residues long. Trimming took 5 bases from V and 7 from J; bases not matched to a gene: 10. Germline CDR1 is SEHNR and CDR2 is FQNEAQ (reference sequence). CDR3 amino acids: CASSPDRVSGEQYF. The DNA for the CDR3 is TGTGCCAGCAGCCCGGACAGGGTTTCTGGGGAGCAGTACTTC.

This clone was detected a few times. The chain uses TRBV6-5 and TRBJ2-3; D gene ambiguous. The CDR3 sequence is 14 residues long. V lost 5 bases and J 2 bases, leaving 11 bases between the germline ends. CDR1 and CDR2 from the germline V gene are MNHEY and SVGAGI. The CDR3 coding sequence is TGTGCCAGCAGTAACCGGCCAGTCACAGATACGCAGTATTTT. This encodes CASSNRPVTDTQYF.